These T cell receptor beta chains were read from a single sample in a study of technical replicates of blood from several donors. TCRdb's copy holds only in-frame clones and misses some; the assay was immunoSEQ multiplex PCR. The sample includes around 54,000 clones, approximately 94% of them seen just once. Sequencing was carried out using T cells isolated from PBMCs. These TCRs come from a human donor in good health. CDR3s leave out the opening cysteine and the closing phenylalanine or tryptophan.

>TRBV4-1|TRBJ2-7
ASSQYVKANPYEQY
>TRBV28|TRBJ2-5
ASSFGVTGRETQY
>TRBV10-3|TRBJ2-7
AIRLSGGAEQY
>TRBV4-1|TRBJ1-2
ASSQVRSYGYT
>TRBV6-1|TRBJ1-1
ASSEVTGVGTEAF
>TRBV9|TRBJ1-2
ASSVAPPGLIFGRGDYGYT
>TRBV5-1|TRBJ2-2
ASSFQRQTNTGELF
>TRBV28|TRBJ1-4
ASSLPTGGIGTNEKLF
>TRBV5-5|TRBJ1-2
ASSFTTGDYGYT
>TRBV6-5|TRBJ2-5
ASRPSGIPETQY
>TRBV11-2|TRBJ2-7
ASSGTVNYEQY
>TRBV7-9|TRBJ2-7
ATHPVTGYEQY